The clone carrying this TCR beta chain has ten or more counts. Its target is unknown. The sample originates from a study of blood T cells in healthy people across ages. Study-wide results and limits: Naive CD4+ cells and diversity were both higher in long-lived donors than in aged donors.

Sample donors were healthy Caucasian individuals that came from Russia, aged roughly 6 to 90. Together with a sample-barcoded 5' primer, a J-beta primer mix was included in a second PCR lasting about 7 to 11 cycles. TCRdb reprocessed the 5' RACE reads with MiXCR, giving one entry per CDR3 protein. The sample lists more than 800,000 distinct CDR3 sequences; more than 25% were seen once. The sequencing sample was made of blood. The TCR comes from a woman of 80 years or more in good health.

Written as DNA, the CDR3 is TGCGCCACTAAGACGGGAACCTCCTACAATGAGCAGTTCTTC. This gives the protein CATKTGTSYNEQFF. The V gene is TRBV5-1, the J gene TRBJ2-1, with D maybe TRBD2 (5 bases). Germline assignment: CDR1 SGHRS and CDR2 YFSETQ. This CDR3 has 14 residues. Between the trimmed V and J ends, which lost 9 bases and 0 bases, there was a span of 13 bases. Variable domain in full (rest from reference TRBV5-1 and TRBJ2-1): KAGVTQTPRYLIKTRGQQVTLSCSPISGHRSVSWYQQTPGQGLQFLFEYFSETQRNKGNFPGRFSGRQFSNSRSEMNVSTLELGDSALYLCATKTGTSYNEQFFGPGTRLTVL.